This TCR beta chain was recorded in a study of blood T cells in healthy people across ages. The authors ran a second PCR of about 7 to 11 cycles using a sample-barcoded 5' primer and a J-beta primer mix. Unique molecular identifiers of 12 random nucleotides labeled each cDNA. From the 5' RACE reads, TCRdb called clonotypes with MiXCR, one entry per CDR3 protein. The sample carries about 750,000 distinct CDR3 sequences, approximately 53% recorded once. Germline V gene data show CDR1 as LNHNV and CDR2 as YYDKDF (reference sequence). Trimming stripped 5 bases from V and 5 bases from J, with 4 bases between. The CDR3 has 11 amino acids. Per sample, at least 5 micrograms of total RNA were extracted.

This chain connects TRBV15 to TRBJ2-1, with D uncertain. Source material: blood. This sequence originates from an older man in good health. CDR3 protein: CATSSNNEQFF. The DNA of the CDR3 is TGTGCCACCAGCTCAAACAATGAGCAGTTCTTC.